This T cell receptor beta chain is drawn from a study of OX40 agonist ivuxolimab in advanced cancers. As for the study in general: Participants could have had prior anti-PD-1, anti-PD-L1 or anti-CTLA-4 therapy, and 40% had some.

Germline V CDR1 and CDR2: SGHRS, YFSETQ. CDR3 length equals 14 residues. With V trimmed by 0 bases and J by 6 bases, 3 bases remained unmatched. The protocol was immunoSEQ multiplex PCR, while the TCRdb copy is restricted to in-frame clones and leaves out a portion. The table lists around 80,000 clones, roughly 85% of them singletons. On this clone itself: What it binds is unknown.

Notes on the study in general: There were, on average, more expanded clones in CD8+ T cells than in CD4+. Not determined was the antigen specificity of the expanded peripheral T cells.

V and J are TRBV5-1 and TRBJ1-2; 9 nucleotides agree with TRBD1. The clonotype was recovered from an adult with an advanced solid tumor such as melanoma, head and neck, liver or kidney cancer. Source: CD4+ or CD8+ T cells sorted from blood, taken in a trial of the OX40 agonist ivuxolimab. CDR3 protein: CASSLEQGANGYTF. The CDR3, as DNA: TGCGCCAGCAGCTTGGAACAGGGGGCCAATGGCTACACCTTC.